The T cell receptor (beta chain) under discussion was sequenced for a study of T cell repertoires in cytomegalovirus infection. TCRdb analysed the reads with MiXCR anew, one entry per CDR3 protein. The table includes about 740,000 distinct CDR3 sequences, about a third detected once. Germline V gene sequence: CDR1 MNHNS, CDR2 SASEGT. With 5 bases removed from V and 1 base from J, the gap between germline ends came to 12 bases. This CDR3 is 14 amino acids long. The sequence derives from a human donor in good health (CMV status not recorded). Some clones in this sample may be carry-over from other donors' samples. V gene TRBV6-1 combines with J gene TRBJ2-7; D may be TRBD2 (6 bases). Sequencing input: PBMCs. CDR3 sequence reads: CASSLGLRSYEQYF. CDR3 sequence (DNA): TGTGCCAGCAGTTTGGGACTGAGATCCTACGAGCAGTACTTC.